This T cell receptor beta chain was observed in a study of T cell repertoires in cytomegalovirus infection (dated by TCRdb to 2018 to 2020). Regarding the complete study: Donor HLA type was relevant to the analysis, as public TCR beta signatures indicated carriage of CMV infection together with the matching HLA type. Broad study findings and their caveats: Cumulative frequency of public TCR beta family members discriminated carriers of CMV infection plus the relevant HLA type in this cohort and an independent roughly 350-donor cohort. The ex vivo response was dominated by HLA-C-restricted CMV-specific TCR beta clonotypes, and the single most frequent clonotype in two of eight donors was supplied by these HLA-C-restricted clonotypes.

There are many counts of this clonotype. Its antigen remains unidentified. The sample holds no much larger clone one base away, and base qualities are not on file. Trimming at the junction amounts to 5 bases on V and 6 bases on J, and the germline ends lie 14 bases apart. The germline V gene gives CDR1 as SGHTA and CDR2 as FQGTGA. There are 13 amino acids in the CDR3, from cysteine to phenylalanine inclusive. The CDR3 DNA has 39 bases and is translated from base 1. The sequencing machine was an Illumina HiSeq 1500. TCRdb passed the public sequencing reads through fastp at Q25 and MiXCR, retaining productive beta sequences. For every CDR3 protein sequence, its rows merge into one entry that carries the most common genes and DNA. The sample includes almost 500,000 distinct CDR3 sequences, with around 11% observed a single time. The top ten hold roughly 10% of the sample.

The rearranged segments are TRBV7-3 and TRBJ2-7; 6 matching bases give a weak D call of TRBD2. Sequencing used PBMCs. The receptor comes from a human donor in good health (CMV status not recorded). Some clones in this sample may be carry-over from other donors' samples. The DNA sequence reads TGTGCCAGCAGCCGGGACCGGAGGGGCGAGCAGTACTTC. Its coded protein is CASSRDRRGEQYF. With the portions outside the CDR3 filled from the reference TRBV7-3 and TRBJ2-7 genes, the complete variable region becomes GAGVSQTPSNKVTEKGKYVELRCDPISGHTALYWYRQSLGQGPEFLIYFQGTGAADDSGLPNDRFFAVRPEGSVSTLKIQRTERGDSAVYLCASSRDRRGEQYFGPGTRLTVT.